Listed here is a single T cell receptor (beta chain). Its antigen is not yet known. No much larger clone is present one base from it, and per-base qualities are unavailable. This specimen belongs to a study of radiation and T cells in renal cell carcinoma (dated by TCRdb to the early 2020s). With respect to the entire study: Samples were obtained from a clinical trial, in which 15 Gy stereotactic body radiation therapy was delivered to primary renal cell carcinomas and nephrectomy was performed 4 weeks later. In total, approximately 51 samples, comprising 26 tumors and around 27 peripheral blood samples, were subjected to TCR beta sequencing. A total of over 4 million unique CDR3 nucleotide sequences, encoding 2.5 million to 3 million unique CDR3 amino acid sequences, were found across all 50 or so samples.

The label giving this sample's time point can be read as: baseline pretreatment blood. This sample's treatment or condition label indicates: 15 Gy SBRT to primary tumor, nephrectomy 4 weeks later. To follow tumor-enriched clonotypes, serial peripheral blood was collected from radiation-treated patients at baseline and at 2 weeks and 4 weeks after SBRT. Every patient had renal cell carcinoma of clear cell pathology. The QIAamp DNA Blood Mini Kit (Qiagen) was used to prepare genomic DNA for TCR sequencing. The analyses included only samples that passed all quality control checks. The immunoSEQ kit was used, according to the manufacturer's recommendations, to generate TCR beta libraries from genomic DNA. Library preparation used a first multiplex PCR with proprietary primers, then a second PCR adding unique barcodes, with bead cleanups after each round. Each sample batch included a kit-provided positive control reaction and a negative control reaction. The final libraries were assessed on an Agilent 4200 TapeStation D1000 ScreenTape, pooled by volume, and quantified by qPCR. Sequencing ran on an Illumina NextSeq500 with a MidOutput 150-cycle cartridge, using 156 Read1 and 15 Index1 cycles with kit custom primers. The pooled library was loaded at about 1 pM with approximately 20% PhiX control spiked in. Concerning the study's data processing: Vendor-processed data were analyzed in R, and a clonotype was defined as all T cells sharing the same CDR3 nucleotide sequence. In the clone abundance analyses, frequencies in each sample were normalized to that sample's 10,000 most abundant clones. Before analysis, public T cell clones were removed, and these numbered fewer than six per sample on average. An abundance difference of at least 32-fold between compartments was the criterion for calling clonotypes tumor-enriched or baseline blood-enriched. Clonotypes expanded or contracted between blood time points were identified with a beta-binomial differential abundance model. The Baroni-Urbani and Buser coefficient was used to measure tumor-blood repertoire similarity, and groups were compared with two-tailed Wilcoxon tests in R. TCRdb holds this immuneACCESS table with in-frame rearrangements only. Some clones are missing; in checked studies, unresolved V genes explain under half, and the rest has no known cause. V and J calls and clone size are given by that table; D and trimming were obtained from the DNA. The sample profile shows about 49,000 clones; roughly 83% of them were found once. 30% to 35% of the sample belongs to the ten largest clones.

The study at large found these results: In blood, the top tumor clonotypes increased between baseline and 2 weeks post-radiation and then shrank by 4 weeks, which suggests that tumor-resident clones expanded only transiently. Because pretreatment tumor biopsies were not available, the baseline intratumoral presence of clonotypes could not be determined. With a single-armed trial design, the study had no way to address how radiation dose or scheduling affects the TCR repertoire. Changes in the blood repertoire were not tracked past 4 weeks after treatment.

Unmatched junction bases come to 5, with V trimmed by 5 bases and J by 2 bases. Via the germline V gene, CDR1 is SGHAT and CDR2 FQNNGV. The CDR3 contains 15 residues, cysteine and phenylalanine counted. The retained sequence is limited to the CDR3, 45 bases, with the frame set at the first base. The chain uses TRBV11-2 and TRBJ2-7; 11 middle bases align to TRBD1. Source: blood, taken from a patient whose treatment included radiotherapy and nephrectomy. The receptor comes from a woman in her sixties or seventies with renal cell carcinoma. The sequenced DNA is TGTGCCAGCAGCCTCTGGGGACAGGGGGCCTACGAGCAGTACTTC. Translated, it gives CASSLWGQGAYEQYF.